This T cell receptor beta chain is drawn from a study of siplizumab effects on memory and regulatory T cells. Findings of the study overall: Alloreactive sequences from unstimulated CD4+ memory cells fell significantly with siplizumab. In siplizumab cultures, the suppressive function of proliferating Tregs remained unconfirmed. The naive T cell population seemed more diverse than memory cells and seemed a major contributor to the alloresponse. The average Treg-derived proportion among mappable alloreactive CD4+ clones was 68.8% with siplizumab versus about 28% in controls.

TCRdb keeps only in-frame clones here, not all; method: immunoSEQ multiplex PCR. This table holds tens of thousands of clones, around 95% found once. For this clone: Its cognate antigen is unknown.

CDR1 and CDR2 from the germline V gene are SGDLS and YYNGEE. CDR3 length equals 16 residues. Trimming removed 0 bases from V and 4 bases from J, with 15 bases in between. Sequencing was performed on naive CD4+ T cells sorted from blood. The chain carries TRBV9 and TRBJ2-3, with TRBD2 as a possible D gene (5 bases). This receptor was taken from a human donor in good health. The CDR3 sequence: CASSVGIAPAADTQYF. Here the CDR3 DNA reads TGTGCCAGCAGCGTAGGTATAGCGCCGGCCGCAGATACGCAGTATTTT.